This passage covers 29 T cell receptor beta chains from one sample sequenced in a study of cytomegalovirus exposure and HLA in healthy donors (dated by TCRdb to between 2016 and 2019). Library prep was done by the immunoSEQ multiplex PCR assay. A mixture of 60 forward primers for TCR Vbeta segments and 13 reverse primers for TCR Jbeta segments was used in the multiplex PCR. In TCRdb, the immuneACCESS table is reduced to in-frame sequences with V and J assigned. These tables do not hold every clone; where another copy was compared, an unresolved V gene accounts for under half, and the others remain unexplained. The sample table contains approximately 100,000 clones; only one count was recorded for under 75% of them. In total, the top ten clones hold less than 1.5% of the sample. Sequencing input: PBMCs. The receptors shown here come from a female donor in good health and CMV-seronegative.

The chain employs TRBV4-1 and TRBJ2-3; 7 bases map to TRBD1. CDR1 and CDR2 from the germline V gene are MGHRA and YSYEKL. This CDR3 spans 15 amino acids. Unmatched junction bases numbered 11, after V lost 5 bases and J lost 6 bases. The CDR3 spells CASSTTGAIRDTQYF. CDR3 DNA: TGCGCCAGCAGCACCACAGGGGCGATAAGGGATACGCAGTATTTT.

The chain recombines TRBV7-6 with TRBJ2-3; TRBD2 aligns across 9 bases. CDR1 SGHVS and CDR2 FNYEAQ come from the germline V gene. J gave up 8 bases and V 1 base, and 7 bases lay outside the gene matches. The CDR3 spans 15 residues. The CDR3, as DNA: TGTGCCAGCAGCTTAGGCGGGGGGGCCTCGGGTACGCAGTATTTT. As protein: CASSLGGGASGTQYF.

CDR3 protein: CASSLGTDQETQYF. Written as DNA, the CDR3 is TGTGCCAGCAGCTTAGGGACAGACCAAGAGACCCAGTACTTC. The chain links TRBV7-3 to TRBJ2-5, with 7 bases matching TRBD1. V shed 2 bases and J 0 bases; nucleotides not matched to a gene: 0. The CDR3 is made up of 14 amino acids. Germline V gene lookup returns CDR1 SGHTA and CDR2 FQGTGA.

The CDR3 nucleotides read TGTGCCAGCAGCGCCCGACTAGCGGGGGACCGCACAGATACGCAGTATTTT. This gives the protein CASSARLAGDRTDTQYF. V gene TRBV7-2 combines with J gene TRBJ2-3, with 12 bases matching TRBD2. Looked up from germline, CDR1 is SGHTA and CDR2 is FQGNSA. V gave up 5 bases and J gave up 1 base; unmatched junction bases: 7. The length of the CDR3 is 17 residues.

V is TRBV4-1 and J is TRBJ1-6, with TRBD1 as a possible D gene (5 bases). The CDR3 length is 17 residues. Germline V gene lookup returns CDR1 MGHRA and CDR2 YSYEKL. V lost 0 bases and J lost 5, with 14 bases in between. The CDR3 bases are TGCGCCAGCAGCCAAGATGGGAGGGGTGGGGATAATTCACCCCTCCACTTT. Its translation is CASSQDGRGGDNSPLHF.

This sequence joins TRBV30 and TRBJ1-4, with 7 bases fitting TRBD1. Germline lookup yields CDR1 GTSNPN and CDR2 SVGIG (reference sequence). V was pared by 2 bases and J by 7 bases, with 7 bases of the junction left unmatched. This CDR3 has 14 residues. The chain's CDR3 is CAWSPRDRAEKLFF. CDR3 bases: TGTGCCTGGAGTCCCCGGGACAGAGCTGAAAAACTGTTTTTT. The full variable domain, rest sourced from reference TRBV30 and TRBJ1-4, is SQTIHQWPATLVQPVGSPLSLECTVEGTSNPNLYWYRQAAGRGLQLLFYSVGIGQISSEVPQNLSASRPQDRQFILSSKKLLLSDSGFYLCAWSPRDRAEKLFFGSGTQLSVL.

This clone was observed once. The chain carries TRBV6-5 and TRBJ2-3; D is unclear. CDR3 length: 12 residues. Germline V lookup: CDR1 MNHEY, CDR2 SVGAGI. The V end was cut by 2 bases, the J end by 5 bases, with 5 bases between. Written as DNA, the CDR3 is TGTGCCAGCAGTTACACGGGAGATACGCAGTATTTT. Residues: CASSYTGDTQYF.

The genes are TRBV19 and TRBJ1-2, with TRBD1 as a possible D gene (5 bases). Germline V gene sequence: CDR1 LNHDA, CDR2 SQIVND (reference sequence). V was trimmed by 5 bases and J by 5 bases, leaving 15 bases between them. The CDR3 covers 14 residues. CDR3: CASSLPQGRYGYTF. The CDR3 DNA reads TGTGCCAGTAGTCTACCTCAGGGAAGGTATGGCTACACCTTC.

This clone was found a few times. The genes are TRBV30 and TRBJ1-5; 10 nucleotides line up with TRBD1. This CDR3 spans 17 amino acids. The junction had 7 bases not matched to a gene; V was cut back by 1 base and J by 1 base. Germline CDR1 reads GTSNPN; CDR2 reads SVGIG (reference sequence). The DNA of the CDR3 is TGTGCCTGGAGTGGGGACAGGGGCCAGGGGAGCAATCAGCCCCAGCATTTT. The encoded protein is CAWSGDRGQGSNQPQHF. Using reference TRBV30 and TRBJ1-5 for the parts outside the CDR3, the full variable domain is SQTIHQWPATLVQPVGSPLSLECTVEGTSNPNLYWYRQAAGRGLQLLFYSVGIGQISSEVPQNLSASRPQDRQFILSSKKLLLSDSGFYLCAWSGDRGQGSNQPQHFGDGTRLSIL.

The chain uses TRBV5-1 and TRBJ2-3, with 12 positions matching TRBD2. There are 17 residues in the CDR3. Germline CDR1 reads SGHRS; CDR2 reads YFSETQ. V shed 0 bases and J 5 bases; nucleotides not matched to a gene: 7. The CDR3 DNA reads TGCGCCAGCAGCTTGGGACTAGCGGGAGACGGTGTAGATACGCAGTATTTT. It is translated as CASSLGLAGDGVDTQYF.

The genes are TRBV23-1 and TRBJ2-4; a possible D gene is TRBD2 (6 bases). TRBV23-1 falls under the ORF class, with uncertain function. V shed 2 bases and J shed 2 bases, with 16 bases lying between them. The CDR3 contains 17 residues. The chain's CDR3 is CASSQKARGGSKNIQYF. The CDR3 bases are TGCGCCAGCAGTCAAAAGGCCCGTGGGGGGTCCAAAAACATTCAGTACTTC.

The chain couples TRBV2 to TRBJ2-1; the match to TRBD2 covers 8 bases. CDR3 length: 16 amino acids. CDR1 and CDR2 (germline): SNHLY, FYNNEI. The J segment lost 4 bases and the V segment lost 1 base, leaving 6 bases of the junction unmatched. CDR3 residues: CASSEVWREAYNEQFF. The DNA of the CDR3 is TGTGCCAGCAGTGAAGTCTGGCGGGAGGCTTACAATGAGCAGTTCTTC.

This chain joins TRBV28 and TRBJ2-4; TRBD2 agrees at 8 bases. Looked up from germline, CDR1 is MDHEN and CDR2 is SYDVKM. This CDR3 spans 14 amino acids. V was pared by 5 bases and J by 5 bases, with 5 bases of the junction left unmatched. CDR3 in DNA: TGTGCCAGCAGTCTGGCGGGAGGCCAAAACATTCAGTACTTC. Amino acids: CASSLAGGQNIQYF.

This sequence joins TRBV4-1 and TRBJ1-1, with 7 positions matching TRBD1. V gave up 6 bases and J gave up 2 bases; unmatched junction bases: 9. Germline V gene data show CDR1 as MGHRA and CDR2 as YSYEKL. This CDR3 region has 15 residues. CDR3 sequence reads: CASSLFGTANTEAFF. The CDR3 bases are TGCGCCAGCAGTCTCTTCGGGACAGCTAACACTGAAGCTTTCTTT.

The chain employs TRBV5-8 and TRBJ2-7, with TRBD1 identical over 7 bases. Germline V gives CDR1 SGHTS, CDR2 YDEGEE. The CDR3 has 14 amino acids. J gave up 3 bases and V 7 bases, and 10 bases lay outside the gene matches. CDR3 loop: CASRTMGQFYEQYF. The CDR3, as DNA: TGTGCCAGCCGAACCATGGGACAGTTCTACGAGCAGTACTTC.

The rearrangement joins TRBV9 to TRBJ2-3; 11 bases align to TRBD1. J was trimmed by 0 bases and V by 0 bases; bases with no gene match: 6. The CDR3 contains 18 residues. Germline loops: CDR1 SGDLS, CDR2 YYNGEE. CDR3: CASSVADRGPDSTDTQYF. The CDR3 coding sequence is TGTGCCAGCAGCGTAGCGGACAGGGGGCCCGATAGCACAGATACGCAGTATTTT.

CDR3 amino acids: CASSFSQGPYEQYF. CDR3 DNA sequence: TGTGCCAGCAGTTTCTCACAGGGGCCCTACGAGCAGTACTTC. The genes are TRBV27 and TRBJ2-7; TRBD1 aligns across 7 bases. The V and J ends lost 3 bases and 2 bases, in that order; junction bases with no gene match: 4. CDR3 length: 14 amino acids. CDR1 MNHEY and CDR2 SMNVEV come from the germline V gene (reference sequence).

The chain employs TRBV7-3 and TRBJ2-1, with 8 positions matching TRBD1. J lost 2 bases, V lost 7 bases, and 7 bases had no gene match. Germline lookup yields CDR1 SGHTA and CDR2 FQGTGA. There are 15 residues in the CDR3. Here the CDR3 DNA reads TGTGCCAGCAACCCAGGGACAGGACCCTACAATGAGCAGTTCTTC. This sequence encodes CASNPGTGPYNEQFF. Looking up the rest from reference TRBV7-3 and TRBJ2-1 gives the full variable domain: GAGVSQTPSNKVTEKGKYVELRCDPISGHTALYWYRQSLGQGPEFLIYFQGTGAADDSGLPNDRFFAVRPEGSVSTLKIQRTERGDSAVYLCASNPGTGPYNEQFFGPGTRLTVL.

The chain couples TRBV11-2 to TRBJ2-5; TRBD2 matches 8 bases. This CDR3 is built from 13 residues. Trimming cost V 5 bases and J 4 bases; bases outside gene matches: 3. Germline CDR1 is SGHAT and CDR2 is FQNNGV. The CDR3 nucleotides read TGTGCCAGCAGCGGACTAGCAGTAGAGACCCAGTACTTC. It yields the protein CASSGLAVETQYF.

J is TRBJ1-2 and V is TRBV6-5; the match to TRBD1 covers 7 bases. CDR1 and CDR2 (germline): MNHEY, SVGAGI. The CDR3 length is 14 residues. V lost 5 bases to trimming and J lost 4 bases; unmatched junction nucleotides: 7. The CDR3 sequence is CASSSEQGVYGYTF. Written as DNA, the CDR3 is TGTGCCAGCAGTAGCGAGCAGGGGGTCTATGGCTACACCTTC.

V usage is TRBV5-4 and J usage is TRBJ1-3; no firm D call. The CDR3 spans 13 residues. The germline CDR1 and CDR2 sequences are SGHNT and YYREEE (reference sequence). The V end lost 2 bases, the J end lost 0 bases, and 3 bases lay between the germline ends. The DNA for the CDR3 is TGTGCCAGCAGCTTTTACTCTGGAAACACCATATATTTT. Translating it yields CASSFYSGNTIYF.

The CDR3 spells CASSPSGGARGETQYF. The CDR3 nucleotides are TGTGCCAGTAGCCCATCAGGCGGGGCTAGGGGAGAGACCCAGTACTTC. The chain couples TRBV19 to TRBJ2-5; possible D gene TRBD2, 6 bases. Trimming took off 6 bases at V and 4 bases at J, with 21 bases between the two ends. CDR3 length: 16 residues. The V gene's germline CDR1 is LNHDA and CDR2 SQIVND (reference sequence).

This clone was seen a few times. The chain uses TRBV5-6 and TRBJ1-1, with D tentatively TRBD1 (5 bases). Deletions cut 0 bases from V and 4 bases from J, with 10 bases between. The germline V gene encodes CDR1 SGHDT and CDR2 YYEEEE. This CDR3 region has 14 residues. The CDR3 DNA reads as TGTGCCAGCAGCTTGGGGAGCGGGGCCACTGAAGCTTTCTTT. It is translated as CASSLGSGATEAFF.

V usage is TRBV11-3 and J usage is TRBJ2-3, with no clear D. Germline V gene sequence: CDR1 SGHNT, CDR2 YENEEA. This CDR3 comprises 12 residues. V gave up 3 bases and J gave up 6 bases, with 7 bases separating them. The CDR3 region has the DNA TGTGCCAGCAGCTTTGAGGAGGATACGCAGTATTTT. Translation: CASSFEEDTQYF. Full variable domain (missing parts from reference TRBV11-3 and TRBJ2-3): EAGVVQSPRYKIIEKKQPVAFWCNPISGHNTLYWYLQNLGQGPELLIRYENEEAVDDSQLPKDRFSAERLKGVDSTLKIQPAELGDSAVYLCASSFEEDTQYFGPGTRLTVL.

The rearrangement links TRBV10-1 to TRBJ2-1, with D possibly matching TRBD2 (6 bases). Trimming stripped 5 bases from V and 8 bases from J, with 13 bases between. Germline V gene sequence: CDR1 WNHNN, CDR2 SYGVQD (reference sequence). CDR3 length: 13 residues. In DNA, the CDR3 is TGCGCCAGCAGTTTGCGGGACGGGGATGAGCAGTTCTTC. Translating it yields CASSLRDGDEQFF.

The chain recombines TRBV10-3 with TRBJ1-1, with a tentative D call TRBD1 (5 bases). There are 14 residues in the CDR3. The germline gives CDR1 ENHRY, CDR2 SYGVKD. V was clipped by 0 bases and J by 5 bases, with 10 bases between them. The CDR3 spells CAISESQGGTEAFF. DNA of the CDR3: TGTGCCATCAGTGAGTCCCAGGGTGGGACTGAAGCTTTCTTT.

The chain combines TRBV28 with TRBJ2-4; 7 bases align to TRBD2. With V trimmed by 7 bases and J by 1 base, 4 bases remained unmatched. The length of the CDR3 is 14 residues. Germline CDR1 reads MDHEN; CDR2 reads SYDVKM. The CDR3: CASTLGGAKNIQYF. In nucleotides, the CDR3 is TGTGCCAGCACCCTCGGGGGGGCCAAAAACATTCAGTACTTC.

This clone came up a few times. The V and J genes are TRBV30 and TRBJ2-2, with D perhaps TRBD1 (6 bases). This CDR3 region has 12 residues. CDR1 is GTSNPN, CDR2 SVGIG, per germline (reference sequence). Trimming took off 0 bases at V and 7 bases at J, with 6 bases between the two ends. The CDR3 loop reads CAWSVQGGELFF. Here the CDR3 DNA reads TGTGCCTGGAGTGTACAGGGCGGGGAGCTGTTTTTT.

V and J are TRBV15 and TRBJ2-1; the match to TRBD2 covers 16 bases. Unmatched junction bases numbered 8, after V lost 5 bases and J lost 4 bases. The CDR3 loop spans 18 amino acids. Germline V lookup: CDR1 LNHNV, CDR2 YYDKDF (reference sequence). CDR3 in amino acids: CATSSGLAGGPGYNEQFF. DNA of the CDR3: TGTGCCACCAGCTCGGGACTAGCGGGAGGGCCCGGATACAATGAGCAGTTCTTC.